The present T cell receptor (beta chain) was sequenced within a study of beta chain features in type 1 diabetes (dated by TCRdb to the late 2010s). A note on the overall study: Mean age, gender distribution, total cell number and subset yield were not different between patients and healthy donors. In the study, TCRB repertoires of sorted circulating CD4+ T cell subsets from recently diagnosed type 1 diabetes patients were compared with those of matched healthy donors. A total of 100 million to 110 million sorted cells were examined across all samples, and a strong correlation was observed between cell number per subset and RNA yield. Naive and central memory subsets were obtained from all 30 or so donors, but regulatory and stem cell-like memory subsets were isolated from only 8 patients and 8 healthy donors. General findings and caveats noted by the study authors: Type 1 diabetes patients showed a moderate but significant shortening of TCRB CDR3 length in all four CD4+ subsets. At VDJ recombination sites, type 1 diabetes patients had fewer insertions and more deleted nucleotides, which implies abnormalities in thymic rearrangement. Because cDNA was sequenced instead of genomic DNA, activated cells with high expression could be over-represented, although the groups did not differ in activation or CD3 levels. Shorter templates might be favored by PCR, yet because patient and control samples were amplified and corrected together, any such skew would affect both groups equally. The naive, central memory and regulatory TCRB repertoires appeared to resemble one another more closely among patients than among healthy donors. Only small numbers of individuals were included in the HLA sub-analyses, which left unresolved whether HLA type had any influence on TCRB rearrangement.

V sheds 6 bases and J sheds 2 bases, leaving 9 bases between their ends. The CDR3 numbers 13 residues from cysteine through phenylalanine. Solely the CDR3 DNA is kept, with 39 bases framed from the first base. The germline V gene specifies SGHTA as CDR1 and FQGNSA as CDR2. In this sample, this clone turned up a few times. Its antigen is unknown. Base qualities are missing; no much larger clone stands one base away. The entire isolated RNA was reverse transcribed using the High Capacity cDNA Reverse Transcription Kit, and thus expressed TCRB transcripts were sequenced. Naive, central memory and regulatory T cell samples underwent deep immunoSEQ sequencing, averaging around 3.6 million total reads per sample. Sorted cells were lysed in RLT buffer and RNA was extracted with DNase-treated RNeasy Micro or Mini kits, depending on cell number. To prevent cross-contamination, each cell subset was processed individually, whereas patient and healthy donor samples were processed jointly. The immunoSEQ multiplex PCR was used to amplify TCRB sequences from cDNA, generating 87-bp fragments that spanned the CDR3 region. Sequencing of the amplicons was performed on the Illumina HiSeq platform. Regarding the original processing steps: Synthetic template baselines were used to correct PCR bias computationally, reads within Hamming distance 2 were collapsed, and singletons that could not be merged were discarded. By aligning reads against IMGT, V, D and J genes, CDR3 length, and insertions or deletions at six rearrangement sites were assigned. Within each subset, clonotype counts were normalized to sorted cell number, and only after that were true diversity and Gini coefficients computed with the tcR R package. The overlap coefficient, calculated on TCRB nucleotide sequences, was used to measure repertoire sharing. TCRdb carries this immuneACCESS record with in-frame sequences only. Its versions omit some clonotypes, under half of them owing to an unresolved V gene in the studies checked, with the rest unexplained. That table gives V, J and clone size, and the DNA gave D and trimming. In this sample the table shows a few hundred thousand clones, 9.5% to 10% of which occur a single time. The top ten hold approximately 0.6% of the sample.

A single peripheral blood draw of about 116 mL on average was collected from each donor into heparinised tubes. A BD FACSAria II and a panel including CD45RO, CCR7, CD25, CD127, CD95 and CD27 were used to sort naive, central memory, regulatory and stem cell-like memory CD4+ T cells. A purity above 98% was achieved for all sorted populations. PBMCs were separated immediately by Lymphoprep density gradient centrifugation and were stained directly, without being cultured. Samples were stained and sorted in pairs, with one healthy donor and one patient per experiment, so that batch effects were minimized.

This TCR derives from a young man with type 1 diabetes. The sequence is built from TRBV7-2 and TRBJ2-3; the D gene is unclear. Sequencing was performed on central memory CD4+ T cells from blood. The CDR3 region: CASSSSVTDTQYF. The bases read TGTGCCAGCAGTTCAAGTGTCACAGATACGCAGTATTTT.